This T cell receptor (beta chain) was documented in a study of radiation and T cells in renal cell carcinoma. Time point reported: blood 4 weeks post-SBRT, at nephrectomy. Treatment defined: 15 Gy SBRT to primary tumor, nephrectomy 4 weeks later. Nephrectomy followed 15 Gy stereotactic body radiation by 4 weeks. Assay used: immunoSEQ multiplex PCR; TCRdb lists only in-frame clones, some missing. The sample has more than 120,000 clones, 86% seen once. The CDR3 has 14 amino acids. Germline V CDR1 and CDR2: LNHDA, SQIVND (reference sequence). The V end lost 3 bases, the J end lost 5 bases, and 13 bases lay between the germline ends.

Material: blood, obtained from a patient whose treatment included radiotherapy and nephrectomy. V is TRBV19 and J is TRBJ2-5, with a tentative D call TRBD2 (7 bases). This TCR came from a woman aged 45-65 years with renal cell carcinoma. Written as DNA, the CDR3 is TGTGCCAGTAGTATGGGCGGGGGCAGGGAGACCCAGTACTTC. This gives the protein CASSMGGGRETQYF.